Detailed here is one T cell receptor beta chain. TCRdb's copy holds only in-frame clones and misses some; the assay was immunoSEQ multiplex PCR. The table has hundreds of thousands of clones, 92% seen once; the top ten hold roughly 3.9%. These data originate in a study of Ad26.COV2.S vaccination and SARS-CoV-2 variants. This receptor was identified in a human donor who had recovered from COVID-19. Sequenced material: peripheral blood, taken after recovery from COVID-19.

The CDR3 sequence: CASSLETGLNYGYTF. The CDR3 DNA sequence: TGTGCCAGCAGCTTAGAGACAGGCCTTAACTATGGCTACACCTTC. The V and J genes are TRBV13 and TRBJ1-2; D might be TRBD1 (6 bases). CDR1 and CDR2 (germline): PRHDT, FYEKMQ (reference sequence). The CDR3 loop spans 15 amino acids. Deletions cut 1 base from V and 1 base from J, with 10 bases between.